This TCR beta chain was profiled in a study of blood T cells in healthy people across ages. Germline CDR1 reads ENHRY; CDR2 reads SYGVKD. The CDR3 runs to 15 residues. V gave up 8 bases and J gave up 6 bases; unmatched junction bases: 6. A second about 6 to 12 cycle PCR used barcoded and J-beta primers. Every cDNA was tagged by a template-switch adaptor with 12 random nucleotides. TCRdb ran MiXCR on the 5' RACE reads and lists one entry per CDR3 protein. In the table there are approximately 800,000 distinct CDR3 sequences, 58% of which are singletons. This clonotype was seen once. Sample: blood. This chain connects TRBV10-3 to TRBJ2-3, with 15 bases fitting TRBD2. This receptor was identified in a man aged 25-45 years in good health. The CDR3 spells CAIGRGTSGRDTQYF. CDR3 nucleotide sequence: TGTGCCATCGGCCGCGGGACTAGCGGGAGGGATACGCAGTATTTT.